These 30 T cell receptor beta chains were sequenced from one sample in a study of a mutant IDH1 vaccine in newly diagnosed glioma. Time point here: week 23, last vaccination. The vaccine gave 300 ug of a 20-mer mutant IDH1 peptide subcutaneously per dose. Clones were read by immunoSEQ multiplex PCR, and TCRdb kept only the in-frame ones, dropping some. The sample consists of around 56,000 clones, around 80% of them appearing once. Antigens for these TCRs are unknown. The source was PBMCs, collected from a glioma patient whose treatment included an IDH1 peptide vaccine. These receptors were taken from a woman between 40 and 55 years old with glioma. Some clones in this sample may be carry-over from other donors' samples.

A note on this clone: The junction and the germline gene differ at one end; a read error may be behind it. The V gene is TRBV30, the J gene TRBJ1-3; D gene unclear. This CDR3 is built from 12 residues. Germline CDR1 reads GTSNPN; CDR2 reads SVGIG (reference sequence). CDR3 nucleotides: TGTGCCTGGAGTCATTCTGGAAGCACCATATATTTT. Translating it yields CAWSHSGSTIYF.

The CDR3: CASSSGRGNTIYF. CDR3 nucleotides: TGTGCCAGCAGTTCCGGCCGGGGGAACACCATATATTTT. The chain links TRBV7-2 to TRBJ1-3; TRBD1 is a possible D gene (5 bases). The CDR3 is 13 amino acids. V lost 6 bases, J lost 7 bases, and 13 bases lay in between. CDR1 is SGHTA, CDR2 FQGNSA, per germline.

This clone is deemed medium-sized. V gene TRBV19 combines with J gene TRBJ1-1, with D possibly TRBD1 on 6 matching bases. V lost 5 bases, J lost 2 bases, and 9 bases lay in between. There are 13 residues in the CDR3. The germline CDR1 and CDR2 sequences are LNHDA and SQIVND (reference sequence). DNA of the CDR3: TGTGCCAGTAGTGTACAGGGAAACACTGAAGCTTTCTTT. Translating it yields CASSVQGNTEAFF.

The chain carries TRBV6-5 and TRBJ2-7, with D uncertain. Trimming pared 0 bases from V and 5 bases from J, leaving 2 bases between. The CDR3 covers 11 residues. Germline CDR1 is MNHEY and CDR2 is SVGAGI. The CDR3 bases are TGTGCCAGCAGTTACTCGAACGAGCAGTACTTC. It translates to CASSYSNEQYF.

The J gene is TRBJ2-5, the V gene TRBV9; D not resolved. This CDR3 has 14 residues. Trimming shortened V by 4 bases and J by 5 bases, and 15 bases separated the two germline ends. Germline V gives CDR1 SGDLS, CDR2 YYNGEE. Here the CDR3 DNA reads TGTGCCAGCAGCCCTTCCGGTGGGCAGGAGACCCAGTACTTC. Amino acids: CASSPSGGQETQYF. The whole variable domain, remainder taken from reference TRBV9 and TRBJ2-5, is DSGVTQTPKHLITATGQRVTLRCSPRSGDLSVYWYQQSLDQGLQFLIQYYNGEERAKGNILERFSAQQFPDLHSELNLSSLELGDSALYFCASSPSGGQETQYFGPGTRLLVL.

The chain has TRBV5-1 and TRBJ2-1; D ambiguous. The V end lost 1 base, the J end lost 5 bases, and 13 bases lay between the germline ends. CDR1 and CDR2 (germline): SGHRS, YFSETQ. The CDR3 contains 15 residues. The CDR3 DNA follows: TGCGCCAGCAGCTTGTCCCCCCTCAGCAACAATGAGCAGTTCTTC. Protein product: CASSLSPLSNNEQFF.

The chain has TRBV18 and TRBJ1-1; D remains unclear. Per germline, CDR1 KGHSH and CDR2 LQKENI. CDR3 size: 14 residues. V dropped 4 bases and J dropped 2 bases, with 11 bases sitting between them. CDR3 sequence reads: CASSLSVTNTEAFF. The CDR3 coding sequence is TGTGCCAGCTCACTGTCGGTGACAAACACTGAAGCTTTCTTT.

This chain joins TRBV2 and TRBJ1-2; 7 positions match TRBD1. Germline CDR1 is SNHLY and CDR2 is FYNNEI. There are 14 residues in the CDR3. Trimming cost V 1 base and J 3 bases; bases outside gene matches: 2. CDR3 residues: CASSEEGAYYGYTF. The DNA for the CDR3 is TGTGCCAGCAGTGAAGAGGGGGCCTACTATGGCTACACCTTC.

This clone was seen more than once but under ten times. The chain links TRBV7-9 to TRBJ1-1, with unresolved D. The ends were cut back, 2 bases at V and 4 bases at J, with 11 bases in the middle. Germline V gene sequence: CDR1 SEHNR, CDR2 FQNEAQ (reference sequence). The CDR3 is made up of 14 amino acids. The CDR3 here is CASSLTAAVTEAFF. The CDR3 DNA is TGTGCCAGCAGCTTAACGGCGGCGGTCACTGAAGCTTTCTTT.

This sequence joins TRBV15 and TRBJ2-5; 8 positions match TRBD2. Trimming removed 0 bases from V and 2 bases from J; junction bases left unmatched: 5. The CDR3 sequence is 16 residues long. From germline, CDR1 is LNHNV and CDR2 YYDKDF (reference sequence). The DNA of the CDR3 is TGTGCCACCAGCAGAGATAGTAGCGGGGTTCAAGAGACCCAGTACTTC. It codes for CATSRDSSGVQETQYF.

The chain has TRBV4-2 and TRBJ2-1, with 11 bases matching TRBD2. J lost 5 bases, V lost 5 bases, and 5 bases had no gene match. CDR3 length: 15 residues. Germline CDR1 reads LGHNA; CDR2 reads YNFKEQ. The CDR3 sequence is CASSFGLAGNNEQFF. CDR3 in DNA: TGTGCCAGCAGCTTCGGACTAGCGGGCAACAATGAGCAGTTCTTC.

The V call is TRBV6-1, the J call TRBJ2-1; weak D call: TRBD1 (5 bases). The CDR3 covers 12 residues. Germline CDR1 and CDR2: MNHNS and SASEGT. V shed 6 bases and J shed 9 bases, with 12 bases lying between them. CDR3 nucleotides: TGTGCCAGCAGAAAAAGGGGTGGTGAGCAGTTCTTC. Its translation: CASRKRGGEQFF.

This chain joins TRBV4-1 and TRBJ1-4; the D is unclear. Per the germline V gene, CDR1 is MGHRA and CDR2 is YSYEKL. The CDR3 runs to 16 residues. Trimming left V 0 bases short and J 8 bases short, with 16 bases between. CDR3 amino acids: CASSQDNPVSGEKLFF. CDR3 DNA sequence: TGCGCCAGCAGCCAAGATAATCCGGTCTCAGGAGAAAAACTGTTTTTT.

This chain links TRBV7-2 with TRBJ2-3; D is uncertain. Germline V gene sequence: CDR1 SGHTA, CDR2 FQGNSA. This CDR3 comprises 12 residues. Trimming removed 6 bases at V and 2 bases at J, with 6 bases between. CDR3 in DNA: TGTGCCAGCAGTTATTTCACAGATACGCAGTATTTT. This gives the protein CASSYFTDTQYF.

The chain has TRBV9 and TRBJ1-1, with D possibly TRBD1 on 5 matching bases. Looked up from germline, CDR1 is SGDLS and CDR2 is YYNGEE. This CDR3 has 15 residues. Deletions cut 3 bases from V and 0 bases from J, with 12 bases between. CDR3 sequence (DNA): TGTGCCAGCAGCGCCACCACAGGACTGAACACTGAAGCTTTCTTT. Translating it yields CASSATTGLNTEAFF. The variable domain in full, completed from reference TRBV9 and TRBJ1-1, reads DSGVTQTPKHLITATGQRVTLRCSPRSGDLSVYWYQQSLDQGLQFLIQYYNGEERAKGNILERFSAQQFPDLHSELNLSSLELGDSALYFCASSATTGLNTEAFFGQGTRLTVV.

The rearrangement links TRBV5-1 to TRBJ1-2; possible D gene TRBD1, 6 bases. Germline CDR1 and CDR2: SGHRS and YFSETQ. V gave up 0 bases and J gave up 7 bases, with 16 bases separating them. The CDR3 is 15 residues long. Here the CDR3 reads CASSLEGHSNGGYTF. CDR3 in DNA: TGCGCCAGCAGCTTGGAGGGACACTCGAACGGTGGCTACACCTTC.

This clone was detected once. The chain is built from TRBV5-1 and TRBJ2-7, with TRBD2 matching over 8 bases. With 4 bases clipped from V and 4 bases from J, the junction kept 7 bases outside the gene matches. The CDR3 has 14 residues. CDR1 and CDR2 (germline): SGHRS, YFSETQ. The CDR3 is CASSQLAGLYEQYF. CDR3 DNA sequence: TGCGCCAGCAGCCAGCTAGCGGGCCTTTACGAGCAGTACTTC.

The chain is built from TRBV27 and TRBJ1-2; a weak D match, TRBD1 (5 bases). CDR3 length: 11 residues. Looked up from germline, CDR1 is MNHEY and CDR2 is SMNVEV (reference sequence). Trimming cost V 10 bases and J 4 bases, with 10 bases left between them. CDR3 coding DNA: TGTGCCACCAGGGTTGGCTATGGCTACACCTTC. This translates into CATRVGYGYTF.

The chain is built from TRBV7-2 and TRBJ1-2; perhaps TRBD1 as D (6 bases). The CDR3 is 13 amino acids. Trimming removed 4 bases from V and 8 bases from J, with 14 bases in between. CDR1 and CDR2 from the germline V gene are SGHTA and FQGNSA. CDR3 sequence reads: CASSSVRGRGYTF. The CDR3 DNA reads as TGTGCCAGCAGCTCCGTAAGGGGGAGAGGCTACACCTTC.

This chain links TRBV9 with TRBJ2-1; D unclear. The CDR3 consists of 11 residues. Germline V gene sequence: CDR1 SGDLS, CDR2 YYNGEE. Between the trimmed V and J ends, which lost 7 bases and 8 bases, there was a span of 10 bases. For the CDR3, the DNA is TGTGCCAGCTCGCGTGTCGATGAGCAGTTCTTC. This gives the protein CASSRVDEQFF.

This clone turned up a few times. This rearrangement joins TRBV5-4 to TRBJ2-1; TRBD1 agrees at 7 bases. Germline loops: CDR1 SGHNT, CDR2 YYREEE (reference sequence). Trimming removed 0 bases from V and 4 bases from J; junction bases left unmatched: 4. The CDR3 length is 15 residues. CDR3 residues: CASSLVGGGYNEQFF. DNA for the CDR3: TGTGCCAGCAGCTTGGTAGGGGGCGGGTACAATGAGCAGTTCTTC. Full variable domain (rest looked up from reference TRBV5-4 and TRBJ2-1): ETGVTQSPTHLIKTRGQQVTLRCSSQSGHNTVSWYQQALGQGPQFIFQYYREEENGRGNFPPRFSGLQFPNYSSELNVNALELDDSALYLCASSLVGGGYNEQFFGPGTRLTVL.

This clone came up once. This sequence joins TRBV5-6 and TRBJ2-7; no clear D. V was clipped by 10 bases and J by 2 bases, with 10 bases between them. The germline V gene encodes CDR1 SGHDT and CDR2 YYEEEE. The CDR3 contains 11 residues. CDR3 DNA: TGTGCCGATCTTGGGGCCTACGAGCAGTACTTC. It encodes CADLGAYEQYF.

In its sample, this clone was seen a few times. The J gene is TRBJ1-1, the V gene TRBV29-1; TRBD1 is a possible D gene (5 bases). V was shortened by 3 bases and J by 4 bases, with 12 bases between the two germline ends. The germline V gene encodes CDR1 SQVTM and CDR2 ANQGSEA. The CDR3 sequence is 13 residues long. The CDR3 reads CSVDGGGVTEAFF. The DNA of the CDR3 is TGCAGCGTTGATGGGGGGGGAGTCACTGAAGCTTTCTTT.

The CDR3 reads CASRGTGLNEQFF. CDR3 nucleotide sequence: TGTGCCAGCAGGGGTACAGGGCTGAATGAGCAGTTCTTC. The chain joins TRBV6-5 to TRBJ2-1, with D possibly TRBD1 on 6 matching bases. Germline values: CDR1 MNHEY, CDR2 SVGAGI. CDR3 length equals 13 residues. Trimming removed 6 bases at V and 7 bases at J, with 13 bases between.

The chain has TRBV7-2 and TRBJ2-4, with D perhaps matching TRBD2 (6 bases). V was cut by 4 bases and J by 6 bases, with 13 bases left in between. Looked up from germline, CDR1 is SGHTA and CDR2 is FQGNSA. The CDR3 is 14 residues long. The CDR3 loop is CASSYYGGPNIQYF. The DNA for the CDR3 is TGTGCCAGCAGCTACTACGGGGGTCCAAACATTCAGTACTTC.

DNA for the CDR3: TGTGCCAGCAGCGCTGGGGGTTTGGCACTGACTGAAGCTTTCTTT. It translates to CASSAGGLALTEAFF. V is TRBV11-2 and J is TRBJ1-1; D might be TRBD1 (5 bases). The CDR3 totals 15 residues. The V end was cut by 5 bases, the J end by 5 bases, with 18 bases between. Looked up from germline, CDR1 is SGHAT and CDR2 is FQNNGV.

The chain couples TRBV10-3 to TRBJ2-4; weak D call: TRBD2 (6 bases). The germline CDR1 and CDR2 sequences are ENHRY and SYGVKD. Trimming removed 4 bases from V and 7 bases from J, with 14 bases in between. There are 14 residues in the CDR3. CDR3 sequence reads: CAISVDAGFNIQYF. The CDR3 nucleotides are TGTGCCATCAGTGTGGATGCGGGATTCAACATTCAGTACTTC.

This chain connects TRBV6-6 to TRBJ2-3, with D uncertain. Germline V gene sequence: CDR1 MNHNY, CDR2 SVGAGI (reference sequence). Between the trimmed V and J ends, which lost 5 bases and 6 bases, there was a span of 9 bases. This CDR3 has 12 residues. CDR3 in amino acids: CASSVSGDTQYF. DNA for the CDR3: TGTGCCAGCAGTGTTAGTGGCGATACGCAGTATTTT.

V and J are TRBV2 and TRBJ1-6; D ambiguous. V lost 0 bases, J lost 6 bases, and 6 bases lay in between. Germline V gene data show CDR1 as SNHLY and CDR2 as FYNNEI. The CDR3 spans 14 residues. CDR3 sequence (DNA): TGTGCCAGCAGTGAAGCGGGGTTTAATTCACCCCTCCACTTT. Translation gives CASSEAGFNSPLHF.

The J gene is TRBJ2-7, the V gene TRBV4-3; tentative D call: TRBD1 (5 bases). Germline lookup yields CDR1 LGHNA and CDR2 YSLEER. The ends were cut back, 5 bases at V and 4 bases at J, with 15 bases in the middle. The CDR3 has 14 residues. The CDR3 DNA reads TGCGCCAGCAGCAGAGCCCAAGGGGAATACGAGCAGTACTTC. This translates into CASSRAQGEYEQYF.